A single sample gave rise to the 23 T cell receptor beta chains below, sequenced in a study of CD8 T cells in Susac syndrome. About 0.45 to 1 ug RNA was reverse transcribed with random hexamers. In TCRdb, the immunoSEQ multiplex PCR reads were re-called with MiXCR into one record per CDR3 protein. The sample holds 200,000 to 250,000 distinct CDR3 sequences; roughly 92% are singletons and the top ten take roughly 0.15%. Sequenced sample: CD8+ T cells from PBMCs. The receptors were sampled from a human donor with multiple sclerosis.

This chain joins TRBV5-1 and TRBJ2-7, with 15 bases that match TRBD2. CDR3 size: 18 residues. Trimming at V came to 1 base and at J to 1 base, leaving 6 bases not matched to a gene. In germline, CDR1 is SGHRS, CDR2 YFSETQ. The CDR3 DNA reads as TGCGCCAGCAGCTTGATGGGACTAGCGGGAGGACCTTCCTACGAGCAGTACTTC. Protein sequence: CASSLMGLAGGPSYEQYF.

The CDR3 here is CASSLWNNQPQHF. As DNA, the CDR3 is TGTGCCAGCAGTTTATGGAACAATCAGCCCCAGCATTTT. V usage is TRBV27 and J usage is TRBJ1-5; D unresolved. V lost 1 base and J 3 bases, leaving 4 bases between the germline ends. The CDR3 is 13 amino acids. The germline V gene encodes CDR1 MNHEY and CDR2 SMNVEV (reference sequence).

This chain links TRBV6-1 with TRBJ2-7; 9 positions match TRBD1. The CDR3 extends over 16 amino acids. The ends lost 8 bases at V and 6 bases at J; junction bases unmatched: 17. Per the germline V gene, CDR1 is MNHNS and CDR2 is SASEGT. The CDR3 DNA reads TGTGCCAGCGGGTCCGGAGCGGGACAGGGCCCTCTCGAGCAGTACTTC. It is translated as CASGSGAGQGPLEQYF.

The chain carries TRBV5-1 and TRBJ2-1; D not resolved. This CDR3 is built from 16 residues. Between the trimmed V and J ends, which lost 0 bases and 0 bases, there was a span of 10 bases. Germline V gives CDR1 SGHRS, CDR2 YFSETQ. The CDR3 is CASSLEVRTSYNEQFF. The CDR3 DNA reads as TGCGCCAGCAGCTTGGAGGTTAGGACCTCCTACAATGAGCAGTTCTTC.

The V and J genes are TRBV14 and TRBJ2-3; 8 nucleotides match TRBD2. Germline-derived CDR1 and CDR2 are SGHDN and FVKESK. Unmatched junction bases numbered 16, after V lost 0 bases and J lost 2 bases. There are 20 residues in the CDR3. The CDR3 DNA reads as TGTGCCAGCAGCCAAGAGTGGAAGGTTGAAGCGGGGGCCTACACAGATACGCAGTATTTT. The encoded protein is CASSQEWKVEAGAYTDTQYF. The complete variable domain, with remaining parts taken from reference TRBV14 and TRBJ2-3, reads EAGVTQFPSHSVIEKGQTVTLRCDPISGHDNLYWYRRVMGKEIKFLLHFVKESKQDESGMPNNRFLAERTGGTYSTLKVQPAELEDSGVYFCASSQEWKVEAGAYTDTQYFGPGTRLTVL.

The genes are TRBV29-1 and TRBJ2-4; TRBD2 agrees at 12 bases. CDR1 and CDR2 (germline): SQVTM, ANQGSEA. This CDR3 comprises 15 residues. After removal of 7 bases from V and 8 bases from J, the junction contained 12 bases not matched to a gene. The CDR3 sequence is CSANGLAGPGDIQYF. The CDR3, as DNA: TGCAGCGCGAACGGACTAGCGGGGCCAGGGGACATTCAGTACTTC.

Remarks on this clonotype: The junction departs from germline at one end; a sequencing error may be responsible. The V gene is TRBV7-7, the J gene TRBJ2-1; D tentatively fits TRBD1 or TRBD2 (5 bases each). Germline V gene data show CDR1 as SSHAT and CDR2 as FNYEAQ (reference sequence). This CDR3 is built from 17 residues. CDR3 sequence: CASSPSVGRSSYNEQFF. The DNA of the CDR3 is TGTGCTAGCAGCCCCTCCGTGGGACGAAGCTCCTACAATGAGCAGTTCTTC.

The rearrangement links TRBV7-9 to TRBJ1-1; D is unclear. This CDR3 comprises 12 residues. Trimming shortened V by 1 base and J by 11 bases, and 11 bases separated the two germline ends. Germline-derived CDR1 and CDR2 are SEHNR and FQNEAQ (reference sequence). CDR3 protein: CASSLVSAEAFF. CDR3 DNA sequence: TGTGCCAGCAGCTTAGTATCGGCCGAGGCTTTCTTT. The complete variable domain, with remaining parts taken from reference TRBV7-9 and TRBJ1-1, reads DTGVSQNPRHKITKRGQNVTFRCDPISEHNRLYWYRQTLGQGPEFLTYFQNEAQLEKSRLLSDRFSAERPKGSFSTLEIQRTEQGDSAMYLCASSLVSAEAFFGQGTRLTVV.

The chain carries TRBV5-1 and TRBJ2-5; the D gene is possibly TRBD2 (6 bases). The germline V gene has CDR1 SGHRS and CDR2 YFSETQ. The germline V and J ends were trimmed by 4 bases and 0 bases, with 10 bases remaining between them. The CDR3 is 14 residues long. The CDR3 is CASSGTEYQETQYF. The CDR3 nucleotides are TGCGCCAGCAGCGGGACTGAGTACCAAGAGACCCAGTACTTC.

This clonotype was detected only a few times. The rearrangement links TRBV11-2 to TRBJ2-4; TRBD1 might be the D (7 bases). In germline, CDR1 is SGHAT, CDR2 FQNNGV. V gave up 1 base and J gave up 8 bases, with 15 bases separating them. The CDR3 runs 15 residues. DNA of the CDR3: TGTGCCAGCAGCTTAGTGGGGACCAGGGGGGACATTCAGTACTTC. Encoded protein: CASSLVGTRGDIQYF.

The chain joins TRBV7-2 to TRBJ2-1; 7 bases map to TRBD2. The CDR3 is 17 amino acids. The germline V gene has CDR1 SGHTA and CDR2 FQGNSA. Trimming took 5 bases from V and 2 from J; bases not matched to a gene: 12. CDR3 in amino acids: CASSRRGDSGPYNEQFF. The CDR3 bases are TGTGCCAGCAGCCGACGGGGGGATAGCGGCCCCTACAATGAGCAGTTCTTC. Drawing the rest from reference TRBV7-2 and TRBJ2-1, the complete variable domain is GAGVSQSPSNKVTEKGKDVELRCDPISGHTALYWYRQSLGQGLEFLIYFQGNSAPDKSGLPSDRFSAERTGGSVSTLTIQRTQQEDSAVYLCASSRRGDSGPYNEQFFGPGTRLTVL.

The chain is built from TRBV15 and TRBJ2-1; D remains ambiguous. There are 13 residues in the CDR3. The germline V gene encodes CDR1 LNHNV and CDR2 YYDKDF (reference sequence). V dropped 3 bases and J dropped 3 bases, with 6 bases sitting between them. This CDR3 is CATSRADYNEQFF. CDR3 bases: TGTGCCACCAGCAGGGCAGACTACAATGAGCAGTTCTTC.

The chain joins TRBV7-9 to TRBJ1-3, with D unclear. V shed 5 bases and J shed 8 bases, with 19 bases lying between them. Germline CDR1 reads SEHNR; CDR2 reads FQNEAQ (reference sequence). The CDR3 has 15 residues. CDR3 amino acids: CASSPREAGWDTIYF. In nucleotides, the CDR3 is TGTGCCAGCAGCCCGAGAGAAGCAGGCTGGGACACCATATATTTT.

V and J are TRBV7-9 and TRBJ2-7; 7 bases are shared with TRBD1. This CDR3 region has 13 residues. J gave up 2 bases and V 6 bases, and 4 bases lay outside the gene matches. CDR1 SEHNR and CDR2 FQNEAQ come from the germline V gene (reference sequence). CDR3 bases: TGTGCCAGCAGTGGGACAGAGACCTACGAGCAGTACTTC. Translated, it gives CASSGTETYEQYF.

This chain connects TRBV6-2 or TRBV6-3 to TRBJ2-1; perhaps TRBD1 as D (6 bases). The V end lost 2 bases, the J end lost 2 bases, and 7 bases lay between the germline ends. Germline CDR1 is MNHEY and CDR2 is SVGEGT. The CDR3 loop spans 14 amino acids. CDR3: CASSYQGPYNEQFF. For the CDR3, the DNA is TGTGCCAGCAGTTACCAGGGGCCCTACAATGAGCAGTTCTTC.

A few counts support this clonotype. The CDR3: CASSFGGMNTEAFF. The CDR3, as DNA: TGTGCCAGCAGCTTCGGGGGGATGAACACTGAAGCTTTCTTT. The gene calls are TRBV7-9 and TRBJ1-1, with TRBD1 as a possible D gene (5 bases). The CDR3 is 14 residues long. The germline V and J ends were trimmed by 3 bases and 0 bases, with 8 bases remaining between them. The germline V gene has CDR1 SEHNR and CDR2 FQNEAQ (reference sequence).

The CDR3 DNA follows: TGTGCCAGCGGATACGATGGCTACACCTTC. Its protein is CASGYDGYTF. V is TRBV6-2 or TRBV6-3 and J is TRBJ1-2; D unclear. V lost 8 bases and J 6 bases, leaving 7 bases between the germline ends. Germline V gene lookup returns CDR1 MNHEY and CDR2 SVGEGT. The CDR3 covers 10 residues.

This chain connects TRBV2 to TRBJ2-1; tentatively, D is TRBD1 or TRBD2 (5 bases each). The V end was cut by 6 bases, the J end by 0 bases, with 12 bases between. Germline CDR1 is SNHLY and CDR2 is FYNNEI. The CDR3 is 15 residues long. The CDR3 loop is CASSSGRLSYNEQFF. In nucleotides, the CDR3 is TGTGCCAGCAGCTCAGGGAGACTCTCCTACAATGAGCAGTTCTTC.

The chain recombines TRBV9 with TRBJ1-5; no firm D call. Trimming removed 0 bases from V and 0 bases from J, with 7 bases in between. CDR3 length: 15 residues. Per the germline V gene, CDR1 is SGDLS and CDR2 is YYNGEE. CDR3: CASSVGGNSNQPQHF. The CDR3 DNA sequence: TGTGCCAGCAGCGTAGGTGGGAATAGCAATCAGCCCCAGCATTTT.

The J gene is TRBJ1-1, the V gene TRBV4-3; no definite D call. V lost 2 bases to trimming and J lost 1 base, with 5 bases between them. The CDR3 loop spans 13 amino acids. CDR1 and CDR2 from the germline V gene are LGHNA and YSLEER. The CDR3 DNA reads TGCGCCAGCAGCCAATACAAGAACACTGAAGCTTTCTTT. This gives the protein CASSQYKNTEAFF.

V and J are TRBV7-9 and TRBJ2-6; D not certain. The length of the CDR3 is 16 residues. The germline gives CDR1 SEHNR, CDR2 FQNEAQ (reference sequence). The V end was cut by 6 bases, the J end by 2 bases, with 14 bases between. The chain's CDR3 is CASRDVGGPGANVLTF. Written as DNA, the CDR3 is TGTGCCAGCAGGGACGTGGGTGGCCCTGGGGCCAACGTCCTGACTTTC.

The chain employs TRBV11-3 and TRBJ2-5, with 7 bases that match TRBD2. The V segment lost 4 bases and the J segment 5 bases; nucleotides outside the gene matches: 7. The CDR3 consists of 14 residues. Germline lookup yields CDR1 SGHNT and CDR2 YENEEA. The CDR3 DNA sequence: TGTGCCAGCAGCTCGAGACTAGCCGACGAGACCCAGTACTTC. As protein: CASSSRLADETQYF.

The chain links TRBV7-8 to TRBJ2-2; D call uncertain. This CDR3 has 14 residues. V was cut by 2 bases and J by 6 bases, with 10 bases left in between. The germline V gene encodes CDR1 SGHVS and CDR2 FQNEAQ. CDR3 amino acids: CASSLIAPPGELFF. In DNA form, the CDR3 reads TGTGCCAGCAGCTTAATAGCCCCACCCGGGGAGCTGTTTTTT.